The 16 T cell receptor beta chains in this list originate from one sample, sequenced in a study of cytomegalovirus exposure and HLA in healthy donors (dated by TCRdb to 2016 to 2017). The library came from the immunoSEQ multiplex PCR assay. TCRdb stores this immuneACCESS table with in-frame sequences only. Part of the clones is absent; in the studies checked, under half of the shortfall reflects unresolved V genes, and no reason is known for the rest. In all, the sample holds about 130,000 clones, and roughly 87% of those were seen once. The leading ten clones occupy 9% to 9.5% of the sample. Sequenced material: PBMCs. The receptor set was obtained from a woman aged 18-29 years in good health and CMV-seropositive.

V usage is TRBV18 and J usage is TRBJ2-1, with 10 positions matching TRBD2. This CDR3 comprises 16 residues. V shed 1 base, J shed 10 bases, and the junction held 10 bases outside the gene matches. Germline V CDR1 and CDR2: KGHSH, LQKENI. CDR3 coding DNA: TGTGCCAGCTCACCACTAGCGGGGGGCCTGCCTTTGGAGCAGTTCTTC. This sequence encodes CASSPLAGGLPLEQFF.

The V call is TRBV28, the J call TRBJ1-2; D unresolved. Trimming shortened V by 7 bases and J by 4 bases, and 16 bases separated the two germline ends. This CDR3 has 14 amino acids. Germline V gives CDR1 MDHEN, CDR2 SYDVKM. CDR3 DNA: TGTGCCAGCATTGCTCCCGGAGGGTCCTATGGCTACACCTTC. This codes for CASIAPGGSYGYTF.

CDR3 coding DNA: TGTGCCAGCAGTTTTCAAGGGGGCGGCTATGGCTACACCTTC. Protein sequence: CASSFQGGGYGYTF. The chain combines TRBV28 with TRBJ1-2, with 7 positions matching TRBD1. This CDR3 region has 14 residues. CDR1 is MDHEN and CDR2 is SYDVKM in the germline V gene. V trimming: 3 bases; J trimming: 4 bases; junction bases outside the gene matches: 5.

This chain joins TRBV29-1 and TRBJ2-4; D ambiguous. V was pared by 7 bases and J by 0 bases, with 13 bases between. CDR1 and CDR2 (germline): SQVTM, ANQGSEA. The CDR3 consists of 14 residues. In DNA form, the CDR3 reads TGCAGCGCTAGAGAACATGTAGCCAAAAACATTCAGTACTTC. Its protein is CSAREHVAKNIQYF.

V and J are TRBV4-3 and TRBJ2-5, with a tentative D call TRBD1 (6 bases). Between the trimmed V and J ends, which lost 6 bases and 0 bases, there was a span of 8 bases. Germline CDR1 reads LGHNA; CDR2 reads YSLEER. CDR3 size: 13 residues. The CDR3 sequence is CASRRTDQETQYF. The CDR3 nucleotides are TGCGCCAGCAGGAGGACAGACCAAGAGACCCAGTACTTC.

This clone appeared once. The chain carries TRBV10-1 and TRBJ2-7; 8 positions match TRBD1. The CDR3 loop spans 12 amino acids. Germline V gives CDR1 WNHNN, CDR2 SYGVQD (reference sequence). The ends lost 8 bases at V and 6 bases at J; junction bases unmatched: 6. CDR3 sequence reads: CASSLGTGEQYF. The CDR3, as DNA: TGCGCCAGCTCTCTCGGGACAGGCGAGCAGTACTTC.

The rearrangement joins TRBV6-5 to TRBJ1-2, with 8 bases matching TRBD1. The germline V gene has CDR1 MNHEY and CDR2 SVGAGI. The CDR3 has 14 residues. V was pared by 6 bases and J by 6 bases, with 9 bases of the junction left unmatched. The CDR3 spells CASSPRTGKHGYTF. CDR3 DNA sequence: TGTGCCAGCAGCCCTCGGACAGGGAAGCATGGCTACACCTTC.

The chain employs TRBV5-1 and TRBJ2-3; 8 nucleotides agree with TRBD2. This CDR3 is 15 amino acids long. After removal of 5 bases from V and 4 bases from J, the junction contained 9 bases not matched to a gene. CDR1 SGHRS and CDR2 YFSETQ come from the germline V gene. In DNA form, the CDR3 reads TGCGCCAGCAGTTACTCCGGGGGGGCCCCAGATACGCAGTATTTT. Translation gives CASSYSGGAPDTQYF.

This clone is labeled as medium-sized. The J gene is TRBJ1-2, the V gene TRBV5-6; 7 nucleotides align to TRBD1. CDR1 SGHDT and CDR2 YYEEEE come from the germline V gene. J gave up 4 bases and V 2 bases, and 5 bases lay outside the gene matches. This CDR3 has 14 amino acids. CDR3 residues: CASSFEDRFYGYTF. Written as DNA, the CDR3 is TGTGCCAGCAGCTTCGAGGACAGGTTCTATGGCTACACCTTC.

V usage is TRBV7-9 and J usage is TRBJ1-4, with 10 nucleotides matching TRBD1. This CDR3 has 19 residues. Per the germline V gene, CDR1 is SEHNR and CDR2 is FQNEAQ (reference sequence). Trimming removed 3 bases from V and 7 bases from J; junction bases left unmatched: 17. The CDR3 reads CASSFGALRQGAGGEKLFF. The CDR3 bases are TGTGCCAGCAGCTTCGGAGCGCTAAGACAGGGGGCTGGGGGTGAAAAACTGTTTTTT.

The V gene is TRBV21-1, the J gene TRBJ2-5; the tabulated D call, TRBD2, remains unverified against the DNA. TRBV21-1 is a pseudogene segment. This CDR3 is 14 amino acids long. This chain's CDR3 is CASREGDYRETQYF. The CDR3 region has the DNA TGTGCCAGCAGGGAAGGGGACTATCGAGAGACCCAGTACTTC.

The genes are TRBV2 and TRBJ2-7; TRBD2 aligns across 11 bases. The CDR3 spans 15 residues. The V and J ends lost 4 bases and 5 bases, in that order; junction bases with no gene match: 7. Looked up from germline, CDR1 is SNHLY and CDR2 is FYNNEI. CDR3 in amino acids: CASSVLAGGGDEQYF. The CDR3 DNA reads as TGTGCCAGCAGTGTCCTAGCGGGGGGAGGCGACGAGCAGTACTTC.

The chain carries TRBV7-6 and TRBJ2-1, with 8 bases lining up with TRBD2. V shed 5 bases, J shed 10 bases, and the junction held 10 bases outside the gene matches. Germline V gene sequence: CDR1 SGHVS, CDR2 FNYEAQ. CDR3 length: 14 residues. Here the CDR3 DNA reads TGTGCCAGCAGCCCCGGGGGGGAGGCGGGCGAGCAGTTCTTC. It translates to CASSPGGEAGEQFF.

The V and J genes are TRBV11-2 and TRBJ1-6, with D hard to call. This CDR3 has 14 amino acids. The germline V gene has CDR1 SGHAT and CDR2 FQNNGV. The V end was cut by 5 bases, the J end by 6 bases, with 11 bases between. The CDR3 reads CASSPGRANSPLHF. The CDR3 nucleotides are TGTGCCAGCAGCCCCGGGCGGGCTAATTCACCCCTCCACTTT.

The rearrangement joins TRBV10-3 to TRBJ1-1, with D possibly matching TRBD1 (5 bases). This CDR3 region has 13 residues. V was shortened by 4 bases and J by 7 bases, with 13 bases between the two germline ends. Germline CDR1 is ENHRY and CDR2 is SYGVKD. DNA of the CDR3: TGTGCCATCAGTGCAGGGCTGGGTGGTGAAGCTTTCTTT. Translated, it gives CAISAGLGGEAFF.

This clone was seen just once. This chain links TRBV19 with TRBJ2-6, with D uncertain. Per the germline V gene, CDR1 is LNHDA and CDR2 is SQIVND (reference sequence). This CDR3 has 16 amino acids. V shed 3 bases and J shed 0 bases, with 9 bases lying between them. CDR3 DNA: TGTGCCAGTAGTATTATCGGTGACTCTGGGGCCAACGTCCTGACTTTC. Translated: CASSIIGDSGANVLTF.